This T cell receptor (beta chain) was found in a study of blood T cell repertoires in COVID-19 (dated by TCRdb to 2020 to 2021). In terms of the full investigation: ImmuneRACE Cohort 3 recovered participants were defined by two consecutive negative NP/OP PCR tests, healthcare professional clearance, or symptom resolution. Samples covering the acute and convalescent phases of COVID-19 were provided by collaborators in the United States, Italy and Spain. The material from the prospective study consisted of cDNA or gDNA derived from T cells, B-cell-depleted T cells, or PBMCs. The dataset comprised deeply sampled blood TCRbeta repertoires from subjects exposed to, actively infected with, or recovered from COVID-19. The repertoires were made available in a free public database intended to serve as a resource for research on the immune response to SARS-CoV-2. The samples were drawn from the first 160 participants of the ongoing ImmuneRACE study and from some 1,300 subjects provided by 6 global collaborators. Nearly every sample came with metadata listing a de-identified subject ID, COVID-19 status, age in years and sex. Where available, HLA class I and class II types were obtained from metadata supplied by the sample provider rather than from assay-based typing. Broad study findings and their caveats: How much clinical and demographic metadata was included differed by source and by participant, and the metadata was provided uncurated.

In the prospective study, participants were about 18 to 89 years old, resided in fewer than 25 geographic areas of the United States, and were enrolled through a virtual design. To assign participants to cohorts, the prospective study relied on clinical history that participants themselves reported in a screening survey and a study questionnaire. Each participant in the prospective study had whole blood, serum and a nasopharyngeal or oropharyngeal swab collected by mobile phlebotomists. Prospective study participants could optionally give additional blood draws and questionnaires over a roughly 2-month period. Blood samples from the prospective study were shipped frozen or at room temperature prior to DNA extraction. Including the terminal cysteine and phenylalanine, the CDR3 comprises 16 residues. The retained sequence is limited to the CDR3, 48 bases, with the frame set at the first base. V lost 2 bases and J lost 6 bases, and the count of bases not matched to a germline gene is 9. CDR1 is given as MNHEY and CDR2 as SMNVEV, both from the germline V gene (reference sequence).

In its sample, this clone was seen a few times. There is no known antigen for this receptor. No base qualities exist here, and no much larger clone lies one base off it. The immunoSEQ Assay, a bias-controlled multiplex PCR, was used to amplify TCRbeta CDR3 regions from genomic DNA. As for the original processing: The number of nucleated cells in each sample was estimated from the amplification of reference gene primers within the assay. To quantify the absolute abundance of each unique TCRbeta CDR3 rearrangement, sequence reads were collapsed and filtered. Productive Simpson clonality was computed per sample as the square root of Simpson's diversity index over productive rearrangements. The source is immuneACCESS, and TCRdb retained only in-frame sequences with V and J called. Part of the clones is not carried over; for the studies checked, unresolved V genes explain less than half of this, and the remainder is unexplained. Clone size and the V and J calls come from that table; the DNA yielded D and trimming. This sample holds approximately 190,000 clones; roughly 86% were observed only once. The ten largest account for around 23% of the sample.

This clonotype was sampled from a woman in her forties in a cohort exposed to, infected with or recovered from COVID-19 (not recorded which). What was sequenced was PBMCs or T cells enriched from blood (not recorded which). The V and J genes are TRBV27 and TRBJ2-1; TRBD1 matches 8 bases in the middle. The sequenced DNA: TGTGCCAGCAGTTTAGAGCCTTACAGGGGGGCCAATGAGCAGTTCTTC. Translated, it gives CASSLEPYRGANEQFF.